This T cell receptor (beta chain) derives from a study of identical twins. Regarding the study as a whole: Shared out-of-frame alpha sequences (those common to twins) showed excess low generation probability.

This clonotype was recorded a few times. Its antigen is not known. In germline, CDR1 is SGHRS, CDR2 YFSETQ. There are 18 residues in the CDR3. V was pared by 0 bases and J by 1 base, with 9 bases of the junction left unmatched. TCRdb re-derived calls from the 5' RACE reads in MiXCR, one entry per CDR3 protein. The sample lists roughly 720,000 distinct CDR3 sequences; 15% to 20% were seen once. Separately, the same data were catalogued under a study of T cells expressing NK-cell markers. That work contributes: Whether expanded NKG2C+ T cell clones recognized HCMV stayed uncertain.

This TCR was recovered from a woman between 18 and 29 years old in good health. The rearrangement uses TRBV5-1 and TRBJ2-1; 8 nucleotides match TRBD1. Sequenced input: PBMCs. This CDR3 reads CASSLGPYRGKSYNEQFF. CDR3 bases: TGCGCCAGCAGCTTGGGACCCTACAGGGGGAAGTCCTACAATGAGCAGTTCTTC.